Following are 29 T cell receptor beta chains from one sample sequenced in a study of OX40 agonist ivuxolimab in advanced cancers. Sequenced by immunoSEQ multiplex PCR; TCRdb stores in-frame clones only, minus some. This sample has roughly 42,000 clones, with roughly 90% found just once. This material consisted of CD4+ or CD8+ T cells sorted from blood, taken in a trial of the OX40 agonist ivuxolimab. These receptor sequences come from an adult with an advanced solid tumor such as melanoma, head and neck, liver or kidney cancer.

V gene TRBV6-5 combines with J gene TRBJ2-5, with TRBD1 identical over 10 bases. V lost 6 bases, J lost 5 bases, and 6 bases stayed unmatched. The germline V gene has CDR1 MNHEY and CDR2 SVGAGI. The CDR3 spans 14 residues. The CDR3 coding sequence is TGTGCCAGCAGCGAGGGACAGGGGTATGAGACCCAGTACTTC. Its protein is CASSEGQGYETQYF.

This chain connects TRBV7-6 to TRBJ2-3; TRBD2 matches at 7 bases. This CDR3 region has 13 residues. Germline CDR1 and CDR2: SGHVS and FNYEAQ. Trimming removed 8 bases from V and 1 base from J; junction bases left unmatched: 3. DNA of the CDR3: TGTGCCAGCGGACTAGGGGGCACAGATACGCAGTATTTT. Translated, it gives CASGLGGTDTQYF. Drawing the rest from reference TRBV7-6 and TRBJ2-3, the complete variable domain is GAGVSQSPRYKVTKRGQDVALRCDPISGHVSLYWYRQALGQGPEFLTYFNYEAQQDKSGLPNDRFSAERPEGSISTLTIQRTEQRDSAMYRCASGLGGTDTQYFGPGTRLTVL.

The chain recombines TRBV27 with TRBJ2-7; TRBD1 matches 9 bases. CDR1 and CDR2 from the germline V gene are MNHEY and SMNVEV (reference sequence). The CDR3 is 14 amino acids. The V gene end was trimmed by 2 bases and the J gene end by 2 bases; junction bases not matched to a gene: 1. The CDR3 DNA reads TGTGCCAGCAGTTTAGGGACAGGGCCCTACGAGCAGTACTTC. It encodes CASSLGTGPYEQYF.

This clone was counted between two and nine times. This rearrangement joins TRBV14 to TRBJ2-7, with D tentatively TRBD1 (5 bases). This CDR3 comprises 13 residues. Germline values: CDR1 SGHDN, CDR2 FVKESK. V was cut by 1 base and J by 6 bases, with 10 bases left in between. The DNA for the CDR3 is TGTGCCAGCAGCCAAGTTACAAGGGGCGAGCAGTACTTC. Its protein is CASSQVTRGEQYF. Full variable domain (rest looked up from reference TRBV14 and TRBJ2-7): EAGVTQFPSHSVIEKGQTVTLRCDPISGHDNLYWYRRVMGKEIKFLLHFVKESKQDESGMPNNRFLAERTGGTYSTLKVQPAELEDSGVYFCASSQVTRGEQYFGPGTRLTVT.

J is TRBJ2-5 and V is TRBV27; D is undetermined. Deletions cut 10 bases from V and 0 bases from J, with 12 bases between. Germline-derived CDR1 and CDR2 are MNHEY and SMNVEV (reference sequence). The length of the CDR3 is 13 residues. The CDR3 sequence: CATADGYQETQYF. CDR3 bases: TGTGCCACTGCCGACGGTTACCAAGAGACCCAGTACTTC.

The genes are TRBV12-2 and TRBJ1-2. TRBV12-2 is classified as a pseudogene. This CDR3 is built from 13 residues. CDR3: CASRLAGRNGYTF. CDR3 in DNA: TGTGCAAGTCGCTTAGCCGGGAGGAATGGCTACACCTTC.

V gene TRBV4-1 combines with J gene TRBJ2-1; 12 nucleotides align to TRBD2. The junction had 14 bases not matched to a gene; V was cut back by 4 bases and J by 7 bases. The CDR3 loop spans 18 amino acids. Germline assignment: CDR1 MGHRA and CDR2 YSYEKL. CDR3 DNA sequence: TGCGCCAGCAGCCCAGGGGATTCGACTAGCGGGAGTGGGAATGAGCAGTTCTTC. The encoded protein is CASSPGDSTSGSGNEQFF.

This clone showed up just a few times. This rearrangement joins TRBV4-1 to TRBJ2-7, with D hard to call. Trimming left V 4 bases short and J 6 bases short, with 13 bases between. CDR1 and CDR2 from the germline V gene are MGHRA and YSYEKL. The CDR3 has 13 amino acids. The CDR3 protein is CASSLPASAEQYF. CDR3 DNA sequence: TGCGCCAGCAGCCTCCCGGCAAGCGCCGAGCAGTACTTC.

The chain is built from TRBV28 and TRBJ1-2; no clear D. Trimming shortened V by 6 bases and J by 8 bases, and 16 bases separated the two germline ends. The CDR3 is 13 amino acids. Germline V CDR1 and CDR2: MDHEN, SYDVKM. The CDR3 bases are TGTGCCAGCAGCCCTACGGCCATTCTCGGCTACACCTTC. It codes for CASSPTAILGYTF.

The chain links TRBV28 to TRBJ1-3, with 7 bases that match TRBD1. The V gene end was trimmed by 1 base and the J gene end by 0 bases; junction bases not matched to a gene: 21. Germline values: CDR1 MDHEN, CDR2 SYDVKM. This CDR3 comprises 22 residues. CDR3 sequence reads: CASSLSPTGRGLGLISGNTIYF. The CDR3 DNA follows: TGTGCCAGCAGTTTATCCCCGACGGGGAGGGGGCTTGGGCTAATCTCTGGAAACACCATATATTTT.

J is TRBJ2-1 and V is TRBV13; 9 positions agree with TRBD1. The CDR3 sequence is 13 residues long. Per germline, CDR1 PRHDT and CDR2 FYEKMQ (reference sequence). Trimming removed 4 bases from V and 7 bases from J; junction bases left unmatched: 2. Here the CDR3 reads CASSSDRGNEQFF. The CDR3 DNA sequence: TGTGCCAGCAGCTCAGACAGGGGGAATGAGCAGTTCTTC. The full variable domain, its missing parts supplied by reference TRBV13 and TRBJ2-1, is AAGVIQSPRHLIKEKRETATLKCYPIPRHDTVYWYQQGPGQDPQFLISFYEKMQSDKGSIPDRFSAQQFSDYHSELNMSSLELGDSALYFCASSSDRGNEQFFGPGTRLTVL.

The rearrangement uses TRBV7-9 and TRBJ1-1; D remains unclear. There are 13 residues in the CDR3. Germline lookup yields CDR1 SEHNR and CDR2 FQNEAQ (reference sequence). V shed 3 bases and J shed 1 base, with 6 bases lying between them. CDR3 sequence: CASSFRENTEAFF. The CDR3 coding sequence is TGTGCCAGCAGCTTCCGGGAGAACACTGAAGCTTTCTTT.

The rearrangement uses TRBV28 and TRBJ2-5; no firm D call. Trimming removed 4 bases from V and 1 base from J, with 10 bases in between. The CDR3 extends over 14 amino acids. Germline V gene data show CDR1 as MDHEN and CDR2 as SYDVKM. The CDR3: CASSSRTIQETQYF. The CDR3 DNA sequence: TGTGCCAGCAGTTCTCGGACGATCCAAGAGACCCAGTACTTC. The variable domain in full, with the rest retrieved from reference TRBV28 and TRBJ2-5, is DVKVTQSSRYLVKRTGEKVFLECVQDMDHENMFWYRQDPGLGLRLIYFSYDVKMKEKGDIPEGYSVSREKKERFSLILESASTNQTSMYLCASSSRTIQETQYFGPGTRLLVL.

The V and J genes are TRBV6-5 and TRBJ1-1, with D maybe TRBD1 (6 bases). The CDR3 runs 13 residues. V was cut by 7 bases and J by 4 bases, with 13 bases left in between. Germline CDR1 and CDR2: MNHEY and SVGAGI. The CDR3 DNA sequence: TGTGCCAGCACCTCCGGCAGGGGCACTGAAGCTTTCTTT. It is translated as CASTSGRGTEAFF.

This clone was seen just once. The chain is built from TRBV27 and TRBJ2-3; 9 bases are a match to TRBD2. The CDR3 totals 16 residues. Per the germline V gene, CDR1 is MNHEY and CDR2 is SMNVEV (reference sequence). Trimming removed 2 bases from V and 4 bases from J; junction bases left unmatched: 7. As DNA, the CDR3 is TGTGCCAGCAGTTTAACGACCGGGACTAGCCCAGATACGCAGTATTTT. It translates to CASSLTTGTSPDTQYF.

This chain uses TRBV27 with TRBJ2-3; 10 nucleotides agree with TRBD2. CDR1 MNHEY and CDR2 SMNVEV come from the germline V gene (reference sequence). Unmatched junction bases numbered 4, after V lost 5 bases and J lost 2 bases. The CDR3 has 15 amino acids. CDR3 nucleotide sequence: TGTGCCAGCAGTCGCAGCGGGAGGGTCACAGATACGCAGTATTTT. This codes for CASSRSGRVTDTQYF.

The J gene is TRBJ2-1, the V gene TRBV5-1; the match to TRBD1 covers 8 bases. Per the germline V gene, CDR1 is SGHRS and CDR2 is YFSETQ. The CDR3 is 14 residues long. V lost 4 bases and J lost 8; bases outside the gene matches: 8. The CDR3 protein is CASSPWTGIDEQFF. The CDR3 coding sequence is TGCGCCAGCAGCCCGTGGACAGGGATCGATGAGCAGTTCTTC.

V is TRBV7-8 and J is TRBJ2-1; 11 bases are a match to TRBD2. Unmatched junction bases numbered 6, after V lost 3 bases and J lost 8 bases. Germline-derived CDR1 and CDR2 are SGHVS and FQNEAQ. This CDR3 has 15 amino acids. CDR3 amino acids: CASSFSGRARDEQFF. Written as DNA, the CDR3 is TGTGCCAGCAGCTTTAGCGGGAGGGCCCGGGATGAGCAGTTCTTC.

The gene calls are TRBV27 and TRBJ2-1; weak D call: TRBD1 (6 bases). CDR3 length: 14 amino acids. The V end lost 3 bases, the J end lost 2 bases, and 8 bases lay between the germline ends. CDR1 MNHEY and CDR2 SMNVEV come from the germline V gene (reference sequence). CDR3 in DNA: TGTGCCAGCAGTTTTGGGGGCCCCTACAATGAGCAGTTCTTC. Translation gives CASSFGGPYNEQFF.

The V gene is TRBV5-4, the J gene TRBJ2-7; tentatively, D is TRBD2 (6 bases). Per germline, CDR1 SGHNT and CDR2 YYREEE (reference sequence). The CDR3 has 16 amino acids. Trimming shortened V by 2 bases and J by 6 bases, and 21 bases separated the two germline ends. This CDR3 is CASSFSSGGVEGEQYF. The CDR3 DNA reads TGTGCCAGCAGCTTTTCGTCGGGCGGGGTGGAAGGCGAGCAGTACTTC.

The gene calls are TRBV27 and TRBJ2-7, with 8 bases that match TRBD2. V dropped 0 bases and J dropped 0; count of bases not matched to a gene: 1. The germline V gene has CDR1 MNHEY and CDR2 SMNVEV (reference sequence). The CDR3 contains 15 residues. The CDR3 spells CASSLSGRASYEQYF. In DNA, the CDR3 is TGTGCCAGCAGTTTATCCGGGAGGGCCTCCTACGAGCAGTACTTC.

The chain is built from TRBV19 and TRBJ2-1; the D gene is possibly TRBD1 (6 bases). The CDR3 is 17 amino acids. Trimming cost V 3 bases and J 3 bases, with 18 bases left between them. The germline V gene has CDR1 LNHDA and CDR2 SQIVND (reference sequence). This CDR3 reads CASSIGGVGAFYNEQFF. As DNA, the CDR3 is TGTGCCAGTAGTATCGGTGGGGTGGGGGCCTTCTACAATGAGCAGTTCTTC.

V and J are TRBV19 and TRBJ2-1; 9 bases are a match to TRBD2. The CDR3 extends over 15 amino acids. Germline loops: CDR1 LNHDA, CDR2 SQIVND (reference sequence). V trimming: 9 bases; J trimming: 6 bases; junction bases outside the gene matches: 12. CDR3 region: CASTTVLAGPNEQFF. The CDR3 nucleotides are TGTGCCAGCACCACGGTACTAGCGGGCCCCAATGAGCAGTTCTTC.

The rearrangement links TRBV28 to TRBJ1-5, with 7 bases lining up with TRBD1. Germline CDR1 reads MDHEN; CDR2 reads SYDVKM. V lost 4 bases, J lost 7 bases, and 10 bases stayed unmatched. The CDR3 contains 15 residues. CDR3 sequence: CASSWGQFVGQPQHF. In DNA form, the CDR3 reads TGTGCCAGCAGTTGGGGACAGTTCGTAGGGCAGCCCCAGCATTTT.

V and J are TRBV5-1 and TRBJ1-1; 8 nucleotides match TRBD1. J gave up 4 bases and V 2 bases, and 10 bases lay outside the gene matches. CDR1 and CDR2 (germline): SGHRS, YFSETQ. The CDR3 is 16 amino acids. CDR3 coding DNA: TGCGCCAGCAGCTTTCCCGGGGACAGGCGGGGCACTGAAGCTTTCTTT. It codes for CASSFPGDRRGTEAFF.

V usage is TRBV5-4 and J usage is TRBJ2-5; D could derive from TRBD1 or TRBD2 (5 bases each). V dropped 3 bases and J dropped 5 bases, with 11 bases sitting between them. The CDR3 covers 13 residues. CDR1 SGHNT and CDR2 YYREEE come from the germline V gene (reference sequence). The CDR3 nucleotides read TGTGCCAGCAGCTCGTTGGGGGAGGAGACCCAGTACTTC. Translating it yields CASSSLGEETQYF.

This clone showed up just once. V and J are TRBV6-5 and TRBJ2-2; D not certain. Germline CDR1 is MNHEY and CDR2 is SVGAGI. The CDR3 is 13 residues long. Trimming pared 7 bases from V and 3 bases from J, leaving 9 bases between. This CDR3 is CASTIPDTGELFF. CDR3 DNA sequence: TGTGCCAGCACAATACCTGACACCGGGGAGCTGTTTTTT.

This chain connects TRBV28 to TRBJ2-2, with D tentatively TRBD1 or TRBD2 (5 bases each). The CDR3 loop spans 14 amino acids. The V gene lost 6 bases and the J gene lost 8 bases, with 16 bases spanning the gap. Germline-derived CDR1 and CDR2 are MDHEN and SYDVKM. CDR3 in amino acids: CASRGRGGTGELFF. The CDR3 DNA follows: TGTGCCAGCAGGGGGCGTGGGGGAACAGGGGAGCTGTTTTTT.

This sequence joins TRBV4-1 and TRBJ2-3, with TRBD2 as a possible D gene (5 bases). The germline CDR1 and CDR2 sequences are MGHRA and YSYEKL. The CDR3 spans 16 residues. Trimming took off 0 bases at V and 6 bases at J, with 16 bases between the two ends. The CDR3 DNA reads TGCGCCAGCAGCCAAGAACAGAGGGCGGGCCCGGATACGCAGTATTTT. This encodes CASSQEQRAGPDTQYF.